These 3 T cell receptor beta chains share one sample of origin, sequenced in a study of T cell clonotyping in hematopoietic cell transplantation. Assay used: immunoSEQ multiplex PCR; TCRdb lists only in-frame clones, some missing. Among 9,000 to 15,000 clones listed, approximately 89% were seen once. The material sequenced was peripheral blood mononuclear cells. The receptors shown here come from a human donor who either received an allogeneic hematopoietic cell transplant for a myeloid malignancy or was a related donor (not recorded which). Some clones in this sample may be carry-over from other donors' samples.

This clone has just a few counts. This chain connects TRBV7-8 to TRBJ1-1; no firm D call. CDR1 is SGHVS and CDR2 is FQNEAQ in the germline V gene. CDR3 length equals 13 residues. V lost 1 base and J 11 bases, leaving 14 bases between the germline ends. Written as DNA, the CDR3 is TGTGCCAGCAGCTTAGGCCAGGCATCTGTTGCTTTCTTT. Translation: CASSLGQASVAFF.

V gene TRBV6-5 combines with J gene TRBJ1-2, with 7 bases aligning to TRBD1. CDR1 is MNHEY and CDR2 is SVGAGI in the germline V gene. After removal of 6 bases from V and 2 bases from J, the junction contained 9 bases not matched to a gene. This CDR3 comprises 15 residues. DNA of the CDR3: TGTGCCAGCAGACCCGGCGGAGGGGGCAACTATGGCTACACCTTC. Translated, it gives CASRPGGGGNYGYTF.

This chain joins TRBV5-4 and TRBJ1-1; perhaps TRBD1 as D (5 bases). Germline V gene sequence: CDR1 SGHNT, CDR2 YYREEE (reference sequence). The CDR3 contains 13 residues. Trimming left V 3 bases short and J 7 bases short, with 13 bases between. DNA of the CDR3: TGTGCCAGCAGCTGGATGGGGGACTTTGAAGCTTTCTTT. Its protein product is CASSWMGDFEAFF.